This TCR beta chain was recorded in a study of PD-1 blockade in classical Hodgkin lymphoma. Study as a whole: Patients got intravenous nivolumab 3 mg/kg every 2 weeks. Study outcomes and limitations: Patients newly diagnosed and complete responders had comparable baseline diversity.

Sequenced by immunoSEQ multiplex PCR; TCRdb stores in-frame clones only, minus some. The table records 25,000 to 30,000 clones, about four fifths of them present only once. Germline V gives CDR1 ENHRY, CDR2 SYGVKD. The CDR3 is 14 amino acids. Trimming cost V 10 bases and J 7 bases, with 22 bases left between them. The sample's time point: cycle 4 day 1 (C4D1), after about 6 weeks of nivolumab. There was relapse after autologous stem cell transplantation in every patient, and there was variation in brentuximab vedotin exposure. On this clone itself: Its specificity is unknown.

This TCR was sampled from a human donor with classical Hodgkin lymphoma. Specimen: peripheral blood mononuclear cells (PBMCs), collected before the fourth cycle of nivolumab. The V gene is TRBV10-3, the J gene TRBJ1-2; TRBD1 might be the D (6 bases). CDR3 in amino acids: CATGNPQGVGGYTF. In DNA form, the CDR3 reads TGTGCCACCGGAAACCCACAGGGAGTTGGTGGCTACACCTTC.